The 13 T cell receptor beta chains presented below share a single source sample, sequenced in a study of shared clonotypes between healthy human individuals. Generated by immunoSEQ multiplex PCR, the TCRdb table keeps only in-frame clones and is missing some. In the table there are about 980,000 clones, approximately 80% of which are singletons. The sequenced material came from memory CD4+ T cells sorted from blood. Subset defined: CD45RA-negative fraction. Source of these receptors: a man in his late teens or twenties in good health.

J is TRBJ1-3 and V is TRBV6-1, with D unresolved. With 1 base removed from V and 2 bases from J, the gap between germline ends came to 12 bases. This CDR3 spans 16 amino acids. Germline CDR1 reads MNHNS; CDR2 reads SASEGT. In DNA, the CDR3 is TGTGCCAGCAGTGAAGTCTTATCTTCTACTGGAAACACCATATATTTT. It encodes CASSEVLSSTGNTIYF.

Concerning this clone itself: The sample holds other DNA sequences that translate to the same CDR3. The V gene is TRBV15, the J gene TRBJ1-1; possible D gene TRBD1, 6 bases. The CDR3 runs to 14 residues. V shed 0 bases and J shed 1 base, with 6 bases lying between them. Per germline, CDR1 LNHNV and CDR2 YYDKDF (reference sequence). CDR3 nucleotide sequence: TGTGCCACCAGCAGAGAAGGGGGGAACACTGAAGCTTTCTTT. This sequence encodes CATSREGGNTEAFF.

The chain employs TRBV5-1 and TRBJ1-2; the match to TRBD1 covers 10 bases. V shed 0 bases and J 9 bases; nucleotides not matched to a gene: 5. This CDR3 contains 14 residues. In germline, CDR1 is SGHRS, CDR2 YFSETQ. CDR3 sequence reads: CASSLGQGAISYTF. The DNA of the CDR3 is TGCGCCAGCAGCTTGGGACAGGGGGCCATTAGCTACACCTTC.

The chain is built from TRBV6-1 and TRBJ2-1; maybe TRBD1 (6 bases). V lost 1 base and J 0 bases, leaving 13 bases between the germline ends. This CDR3 contains 17 residues. Germline CDR1 is MNHNS and CDR2 is SASEGT. The CDR3 coding sequence is TGTGCCAGCAGTGAAGGACGGACAGCCCTCTCCTACAATGAGCAGTTCTTC. Protein sequence: CASSEGRTALSYNEQFF.

This clone was seen a handful of times. This same CDR3 is encoded by further DNA sequences in the sample. V is TRBV28 and J is TRBJ1-2; D might be TRBD1 (5 bases). With 2 bases removed from V and 5 bases from J, the gap between germline ends came to 6 bases. CDR3 length equals 12 residues. In germline, CDR1 is MDHEN, CDR2 SYDVKM. This chain's CDR3 is CASSLEGYGYTF. The CDR3, as DNA: TGTGCCAGCAGTTTAGAGGGGTATGGCTACACCTTC.

The V gene is TRBV5-4, the J gene TRBJ1-2; TRBD1 is a possible D gene (5 bases). This CDR3 contains 15 residues. The germline CDR1 and CDR2 sequences are SGHNT and YYREEE (reference sequence). Trimming left V 4 bases short and J 7 bases short, with 20 bases between. CDR3 nucleotides: TGTGCCAGCAGCCCGGCCAGGGAGTCAGGGTCTGGCTACACCTTC. It encodes CASSPARESGSGYTF.

The chain carries TRBV21-1 and TRBJ1-4; the table assigns TRBD1, which was not confirmed against the DNA. TRBV21-1 is a pseudogene locus. CDR3 length: 17 residues. The CDR3 protein is CASSNGDRAVTNEKLFF. The CDR3 bases are TGTGCCAGCAGCAATGGGGACAGGGCTGTAACTAATGAAAAACTGTTTTTT.

The gene calls are TRBV28 and TRBJ1-4; possible D gene TRBD1, 5 bases. Trimming took off 5 bases at V and 8 bases at J, with 18 bases between the two ends. This CDR3 is 15 amino acids long. The germline V gene has CDR1 MDHEN and CDR2 SYDVKM. CDR3 nucleotides: TGTGCCAGCAGTCCGCGACCTCGGACAAACGAAAAACTGTTTTTT. This translates into CASSPRPRTNEKLFF.

The J gene is TRBJ1-1, the V gene TRBV19, with D unresolved. The V end lost 6 bases, the J end lost 4 bases, and 6 bases lay between the germline ends. The germline CDR1 and CDR2 sequences are LNHDA and SQIVND (reference sequence). The CDR3 sequence is 11 residues long. CDR3 coding DNA: TGTGCCAGTAGACAGTTCACTGAAGCTTTCTTT. This translates into CASRQFTEAFF.

Points on this clone: Other DNA sequences in this specimen translate into the identical CDR3. This sequence joins TRBV19 and TRBJ1-3; D is unclear. Germline CDR1 and CDR2: LNHDA and SQIVND (reference sequence). V was pared by 4 bases and J by 0 bases, with 7 bases between. The CDR3 is 14 amino acids. The CDR3 coding sequence is TGTGCCAGTAGTACTGACAACTCTGGAAACACCATATATTTT. Encoded protein: CASSTDNSGNTIYF.

The table lists this clone with a few counts. This sample includes further DNA sequences coding for the same CDR3. The rearrangement links TRBV5-1 to TRBJ2-1, with D perhaps being TRBD1 or TRBD2 (5 bases each). V lost 1 base and J lost 4, with 12 bases in between. Germline V gene sequence: CDR1 SGHRS, CDR2 YFSETQ. The CDR3 is 15 residues long. The CDR3 bases are TGCGCCAGCAGCTTGCGAGGGGATTCTTACAATGAGCAGTTCTTC. Amino acids: CASSLRGDSYNEQFF.

Only a few counts were recorded for this clone. Here the CDR3 DNA reads TGTGCCAGCAGTGAAAAAGACAGGGCGCGTTACGAGCAGTACTTC. Translation: CASSEKDRARYEQYF. The rearrangement uses TRBV6-1 and TRBJ2-7; the match to TRBD1 covers 7 bases. The length of the CDR3 is 15 residues. The germline V gene has CDR1 MNHNS and CDR2 SASEGT. Losses at the gene ends were 2 bases for V and 4 bases for J; bases not matched to a gene: 8.

This chain connects TRBV19 to TRBJ1-6; 8 positions match TRBD1. CDR1 LNHDA and CDR2 SQIVND come from the germline V gene (reference sequence). The CDR3 consists of 17 residues. Trimming took 6 bases from V and 7 from J; bases not matched to a gene: 14. As DNA, the CDR3 is TGTGCCAGTAGGACCCAAATAGGACAGGGAAGCAATTCACCCCTCCACTTT. Translating gives CASRTQIGQGSNSPLHF. Using reference TRBV19 and TRBJ1-6 for the parts outside the CDR3, the full variable domain is DGGITQSPKYLFRKEGQNVTLSCEQNLNHDAMYWYRQDPGQGLRLIYYSQIVNDFQKGDIAEGYSVSREKKESFPLTVTSAQKNPTAFYLCASRTQIGQGSNSPLHFGNGTRLTVT.